The 19 T cell receptor beta chains in this list originate from one sample, sequenced in a study of blood T cell repertoires in COVID-19 (dated by TCRdb to the early 2020s). To prepare the library, the immunoSEQ multiplex PCR assay was applied. Held by TCRdb, this immuneACCESS table contains in-frame sequences only and omits some clones. Under half of the omission traces to an unresolved V gene where checked; the cause of the rest is unknown. Across this sample there are 86,000 or so clones, with more than 60% seen only once. Of the sample, 10% to 12% is held by the ten largest clones. The sample was peripheral blood. The receptor set was obtained from an older man with acute or convalescent COVID-19.

V is TRBV7-9 and J is TRBJ1-4; 12 nucleotides agree with TRBD1. J was trimmed by 8 bases and V by 6 bases; bases with no gene match: 4. CDR1 is SEHNR and CDR2 is FQNEAQ in the germline V gene (reference sequence). The CDR3 is 14 residues long. The CDR3 nucleotides are TGTGCCAGCAGACGGGACAGGGGGCAAGAAAAACTGTTTTTT. The encoded protein is CASRRDRGQEKLFF.

V is TRBV11-3 and J is TRBJ2-1; D might be TRBD1 (6 bases). This CDR3 is 15 amino acids long. V shed 0 bases and J shed 0 bases, with 6 bases lying between them. The germline V gene encodes CDR1 SGHNT and CDR2 YENEEA. CDR3 nucleotide sequence: TGTGCCAGCAGCTTAGACAGGGGCTCCTACAATGAGCAGTTCTTC. It is translated as CASSLDRGSYNEQFF.

This chain joins TRBV25-1 and TRBJ2-7, with TRBD2 matching over 12 bases. The CDR3 has 13 residues. Germline values: CDR1 MGHDK, CDR2 SYGVNS. The trim removed 9 bases at V and 4 bases at J, leaving 4 bases unmatched. The CDR3 DNA sequence: TGTGCCAGTGGACTAGCGGGGTCGTACGAGCAGTACTTC. Translation: CASGLAGSYEQYF.

The V and J genes are TRBV3-1 (or the pseudogene TRBV3-2) and TRBJ1-2, with D unresolved. The V and J ends lost 2 bases and 4 bases respectively, with 17 bases between them. There are 16 residues in the CDR3. Germline loops: CDR1 LGHDT, CDR2 YNNKEL (reference sequence). The CDR3 sequence: CASSQRRREAAYGYTF. The CDR3 DNA is TGTGCCAGCAGCCAAAGAAGAAGGGAGGCTGCCTATGGCTACACCTTC.

The genes are TRBV10-3 and TRBJ2-2; 9 nucleotides align to TRBD2. The germline gives CDR1 ENHRY, CDR2 SYGVKD. Trimming cost V 2 bases and J 3 bases; bases outside gene matches: 4. The CDR3 totals 16 residues. The CDR3 DNA reads TGTGCCATCAGTGAGACTAGCGGGTCTTACACCGGGGAGCTGTTTTTT. Translation: CAISETSGSYTGELFF.

This clone came up a few times. The chain carries TRBV28 and TRBJ1-4; 7 nucleotides agree with TRBD1. V trimming: 8 bases; J trimming: 3 bases; junction bases outside the gene matches: 6. This CDR3 contains 14 residues. CDR1 is MDHEN and CDR2 is SYDVKM in the germline V gene. CDR3: CASQETGPNEKLFF. The CDR3 region has the DNA TGTGCCAGCCAAGAGACAGGGCCTAATGAAAAACTGTTTTTT.

This chain uses TRBV4-1 with TRBJ2-7, with TRBD1 matching over 9 bases. V lost 1 base, J lost 6 bases, and 4 bases stayed unmatched. CDR1 and CDR2 (germline): MGHRA, YSYEKL. CDR3 length: 14 amino acids. The DNA of the CDR3 is TGCGCCAGCAGCCAAGGACAGGGGGAGGCCGAGCAGTACTTC. Residues: CASSQGQGEAEQYF.

This chain connects TRBV4-2 to TRBJ1-4; a weak D match, TRBD1 (6 bases). Trimming shortened V by 4 bases and J by 8 bases, and 8 bases separated the two germline ends. Germline V gene data show CDR1 as LGHNA and CDR2 as YNFKEQ. CDR3 length: 12 amino acids. The CDR3 region is CASSPDSEKLFF. The CDR3 coding sequence is TGTGCCAGCAGCCCGGACAGCGAAAAACTGTTTTTT.

The chain joins TRBV29-1 to TRBJ1-5, with D tentatively TRBD1 (6 bases). Germline loops: CDR1 SQVTM, CDR2 ANQGSEA. The CDR3 extends over 10 amino acids. CDR3 region: CLGGEQPQHF. DNA for the CDR3: TGCCTAGGGGGGGAACAGCCCCAGCATTTT.

The J gene is TRBJ2-6, the V gene TRBV6-1, with D perhaps matching TRBD1 (5 bases). CDR1 is MNHNS, CDR2 SASEGT, per germline. The CDR3 contains 18 residues. Trimming took 4 bases from V and 0 from J, leaving 16 bases between them. The CDR3 sequence is CASSAPFGHGSGANVLTF. The CDR3 DNA reads TGTGCCAGCAGTGCCCCCTTCGGACACGGCTCTGGGGCCAACGTCCTGACTTTC.

V and J are TRBV27 and TRBJ1-5; TRBD1 matches at 7 bases. The CDR3 covers 17 residues. With 6 bases clipped from V and 5 bases from J, the junction kept 16 bases outside the gene matches. Germline V gene lookup returns CDR1 MNHEY and CDR2 SMNVEV (reference sequence). CDR3 region: CASSPLFGTEFDQPQHF. In DNA form, the CDR3 reads TGTGCCAGCAGCCCTCTCTTTGGGACAGAGTTTGATCAGCCCCAGCATTTT.

The rearrangement uses TRBV6-6 and TRBJ2-7; tentative D call: TRBD2 (6 bases). Germline CDR1 reads MNHNY; CDR2 reads SVGAGI (reference sequence). Trimming cost V 9 bases and J 6 bases, with 12 bases left between them. This CDR3 is built from 11 residues. The CDR3 nucleotides are TGTGCCAGAACCCCCGGGAGCGAGCAGTACTTC. The encoded protein is CARTPGSEQYF.

This chain links TRBV28 with TRBJ1-3; D might be TRBD1 (6 bases). Germline V gene lookup returns CDR1 MDHEN and CDR2 SYDVKM. V was shortened by 6 bases and J by 4 bases, with 16 bases between the two germline ends. This CDR3 region has 15 residues. The CDR3 nucleotides read TGTGCCAGCAGCTTCTCACCCACAGGGGGAAACACCATATATTTT. The encoded protein is CASSFSPTGGNTIYF.

The rearrangement links TRBV7-8 to TRBJ2-5; D perhaps matches TRBD1 (6 bases). Deletions cut 5 bases from V and 5 bases from J, with 21 bases between. Germline V gene lookup returns CDR1 SGHVS and CDR2 FQNEAQ. The CDR3 extends over 16 amino acids. CDR3 nucleotide sequence: TGTGCCAGCAGCCCCACGGGACAAACAAAGTTGGAGACCCAGTACTTC. As protein: CASSPTGQTKLETQYF.

The chain employs TRBV19 and TRBJ1-1, with D possibly being TRBD1 (5 bases). The V and J ends lost 6 bases and 1 base respectively, with 9 bases between them. The CDR3 covers 13 residues. Germline lookup yields CDR1 LNHDA and CDR2 SQIVND (reference sequence). The CDR3 DNA reads TGTGCCAGTAGCCCGACAGCGAACACTGAAGCTTTCTTT. Its protein is CASSPTANTEAFF.

This clone was counted a single time. The chain is built from TRBV24-1 and TRBJ2-3; TRBD2 aligns across 13 bases. CDR1 and CDR2 (germline): KGHDR, SFDVKD. This CDR3 is 16 amino acids long. Germline trimming cut 4 bases from V and 5 bases from J; bases unmatched to any gene: 5. CDR3 DNA sequence: TGTGCCACCAGTGACGGACTAGCGGGGGTGGGAGATACGCAGTATTTT. Translated, it gives CATSDGLAGVGDTQYF.

This clone was recorded only once. Other nucleotide sequences from this sample produce the same CDR3. The chain links TRBV5-1 to TRBJ2-3; D might be TRBD1 (7 bases). The V end lost 0 bases, the J end lost 1 base, and 9 bases lay between the germline ends. The CDR3 covers 15 residues. Germline loops: CDR1 SGHRS, CDR2 YFSETQ. CDR3 sequence: CASSLGGTGTDTQYF. In DNA form, the CDR3 reads TGCGCCAGCAGCTTGGGCGGGACAGGCACAGATACGCAGTATTTT.

The genes are TRBV11-2 and TRBJ1-6; D is uncertain. The V gene lost 5 bases and the J gene lost 5 bases, with 4 bases spanning the gap. The CDR3 has 12 amino acids. Germline CDR1 is SGHAT and CDR2 is FQNNGV. CDR3: CASSPNNSPLHF. In nucleotides, the CDR3 is TGTGCCAGCAGCCCAAATAATTCACCCCTCCACTTT.

This chain links TRBV10-3 with TRBJ2-4; TRBD1 matches 8 bases. CDR3 length equals 14 residues. V was clipped by 6 bases and J by 6 bases; unmatched bases: 7. CDR1 and CDR2 from the germline V gene are ENHRY and SYGVKD. This chain's CDR3 is CAISQGQDRNIQYF. CDR3 sequence (DNA): TGTGCCATCAGCCAGGGACAGGATAGAAACATTCAGTACTTC.